The rows below give T cell receptor beta chains drawn from one sample of a study of cytotoxic CD8 clonotypes in ibrutinib-treated CLL. Here immunoSEQ multiplex PCR was the method, and the copy in TCRdb shows in-frame clones only, minus some. Seen here are 20,000 to 30,000 clones, about 69% observed once, and the top ten hold less than 60%. Sequencing was performed on PBMCs, taken after 12 months of ibrutinib treatment. The receptor set was obtained from a human donor with chronic lymphocytic leukemia. Both conserved end residues are part of each CDR3. The D gene is left open where the match is weak. Only some rows state a clone size, as once, few, many or a class for expanded clones.

>TRBJ2-7|NA|TRBV19|NA
TGTGCCAGTAGTATCTCCCGGGGTCCATCCTACGAGCAGTACTTC
CASSISRGPSYEQYF
>TRBJ2-2|NA|TRBV5-1|NA
TGCGCCAGCAGCTTGATCGTGGGGTCCGGGGAGCTGTTTTTT
CASSLIVGSGELFF
>TRBJ2-5|NA|TRBV9|TRBD1
TGTGCCAGCAGCGTAGGGGGTGCAGGGGGCGCAGGAGAGACCCAGTACTTC
CASSVGGAGGAGETQYF
>TRBJ2-2|once|TRBV7-7|NA
TGTGCTAGCAGCCAGATCAGGGGCCCGGCCGGGGAGCTGTTTTTT
CASSQIRGPAGELFF
>TRBJ2-1|NA|TRBV5-1|NA
TGCGCCAGCAGCAGACGTCCGGGATTGGAAGACAATGAGCAGTTCTTC
CASSRRPGLEDNEQFF
>TRBJ2-2|once|TRBV5-1|TRBD2
TGCGCCAGCAGCTATCCGGGACTAGCGGAGGCCGGGGAGCTGTTTTTT
CASSYPGLAEAGELFF
>TRBJ2-7|NA|TRBV10-3|NA
TGTGCCATCAGTGAGTTGAGGGACACCTCCTACGAGCAGTACTTC
CAISELRDTSYEQYF
>TRBJ2-2|NA|TRBV5-1|NA
TGCGCCAGCAGCTTGGATCCATCGGGTACCGGGGAGCTGTTTTTT
CASSLDPSGTGELFF
>TRBJ1-4|NA|TRBV27|TRBD1
TGTGCCAGCAGTCGATCGGACAGGGGGCTTGAAAAACTGTTTTTT
CASSRSDRGLEKLFF
>TRBJ1-1|few|TRBV11-2|TRBD1
TGTGCCAGCAGCTTAGATAGAGGGGGCCAGGCTTTCTTT
CASSLDRGGQAFF
>TRBJ1-2|NA|TRBV28|TRBD1
TGTGCCAGCAGTTGGACAGGCAACTATGGCTACACCTTC
CASSWTGNYGYTF
>TRBJ2-7|few|TRBV6-5|NA
TGTGCCAGCAGTTCCCAGGGAAACTGGCAGTACTTC
CASSSQGNWQYF
>TRBJ2-1|NA|TRBV18|NA
TGTGCCAGCTCATCCACCGACAACAATGAGCAGTTCTTC
CASSSTDNNEQFF
>TRBJ2-1|NA|TRBV5-1|NA
TGCGCCAGCAGCTCGATAGGAGTTAAGGACGGTGAGCAGTTCTTC
CASSSIGVKDGEQFF
>TRBJ2-3|NA|TRBV2|TRBD2
TGTGCCAGCGCGGGACTAGCGGCGACAGATACGCAGTATTTT
CASAGLAATDTQYF
>TRBJ1-2|once|TRBV19|TRBD1
TGTGCCAGCCGCTGGGACAGGGATGGCTACACCTTC
CASRWDRDGYTF
>TRBJ1-2|NA|TRBV27|NA
TGTGCCAGCGGCGGGGGGAGGTACATCTACACCTTC
CASGGGRYIYTF
>TRBJ1-2|NA|TRBV13|NA
TGTGCCAGCAGCTTATTGGGCAGCTTATTGGGGGGCAACTATGGCTACACCTTC
CASSLLGSLLGGNYGYTF
>TRBJ1-1|few|TRBV28|NA
TGTGCCAGCAGTTTCGGTATGAACACTGAAGCTTTCTTT
CASSFGMNTEAFF
>TRBJ2-7|NA|TRBV15|NA
TGTGCCACCAGCAGTAGACAGACACACCGCGAGCAGTACTTC
CATSSRQTHREQYF
>TRBJ2-3|NA|TRBV7-2|NA
TGTGCCAGCAGCTTCGGGGGGCTAGCTGGGGGAGATACGCAGTATTTT
CASSFGGLAGGDTQYF
>TRBJ1-1|NA|TRBV5-4|NA
TGTGCCAGCAGCTTGGGTAGAAGCCTCACTGAAGCTTTCTTT
CASSLGRSLTEAFF
>TRBJ2-7|few|TRBV27|TRBD1
TGTGCCAGCAGTCTCCTCCCGGGACAGGGAGCCTACGAGCAGTACTTC
CASSLLPGQGAYEQYF
>TRBJ2-7|NA|TRBV7-8|TRBD2
TGTGCCAGCAGCTTACCGGGGGGCGAGCAGTACTTC
CASSLPGGEQYF
>TRBJ1-2|NA|TRBV19|TRBD1
TGTGCCAGTAATGCGGACAGGGAAGGAATCTATGGCTACACCTTC
CASNADREGIYGYTF
>TRBJ1-2|NA|TRBV10-2|NA
TGCGCCAGCAGTGAGTCGAGGACTAACTATGGCTACACCTTC
CASSESRTNYGYTF
>TRBJ1-2|NA|TRBV18|TRBD1
TGTGCCAGCTCACCTCTGGAGGGGGCAGACTATGGCTACACCTTC
CASSPLEGADYGYTF